This TCR beta chain was profiled in a study of radiotherapy plus CTLA-4 blockade in lung cancer. For the study at large: Disease control was present in roughly 30% of patients, and objective responses in approximately 18%.

The study treated chemo-refractory metastatic non-small-cell lung cancer patients with focal radiation plus ipilimumab CTLA-4 blockade. TCRdb's copy holds only in-frame clones and misses some; the assay was immunoSEQ multiplex PCR. The table records some 100,000 clones, over 80% of them present only once. General observations from the study: Researchers report tumor-derived TCR clones expanding in blood after radiotherapy plus ipilimumab. Response was reportedly best predicted by early blood T cell clone dynamics, with interferon-beta.

V dropped 6 bases and J dropped 0 bases, with 12 bases sitting between them. CDR1 is MNHNY, CDR2 SVGAGI, per germline (reference sequence). The CDR3 length is 15 residues. Details on this clone: The antigen is not known.

Sample: peripheral blood, taken from a patient treated with radiotherapy plus ipilimumab. This sequence originates from a human donor with non-small cell lung cancer that progressed on radiotherapy plus ipilimumab. The genes are TRBV6-6 and TRBJ2-4, with D hard to call. The CDR3 nucleotides read TGTGCCAGCAGCCCTCGTGGCCTAGCCAAAAACATTCAGTACTTC. Amino acid sequence: CASSPRGLAKNIQYF.